This TCR beta chain was profiled in a study of spatial heterogeneity in lung cancer. Study outcomes and limitations: Tumoral mutation counts were tracked by counts of expanded intratumoral alpha and beta TCRs.

Germline V gene lookup returns CDR1 DFQATT and CDR2 SNEGSKA (reference sequence). The ends lost 5 bases at V and 3 bases at J; junction bases unmatched: 10. The CDR3 length is 15 residues. As to time point: sample taken at primary tumor resection. The sequenced material consisted of unsorted whole RNA from tumor, nontumor lung or frozen PBMC. This clonotype was recorded at least ten times. Its target is unknown. Each molecule of TCR cDNA was tagged with one unique molecular identifier. A single record per CDR3 protein comes from TCRdb applying MiXCR to the 5' RACE reads. The top ten clones hold about 4% of a sample with 15,000 to 20,000 distinct CDR3 sequences, 5.5% to 8% of them seen once.

The sequence derives from a female donor with early-stage non-small cell lung cancer. The sequencing here drew on lung tumor tissue, taken at surgery. This sequence joins TRBV20-1 and TRBJ2-7; 10 nucleotides align to TRBD2. CDR3 sequence (DNA): TGCAGTGCTGCACACGGGACTAGCGATAACTACGAGCAGTACTTC. Translated, it gives CSAAHGTSDNYEQYF.